Here is one T cell receptor (beta chain) with its context. Per germline, CDR1 SGHNT and CDR2 YYREEE (reference sequence). Trimming removed 0 bases from V and 3 bases from J; junction bases left unmatched: 7. This CDR3 spans 16 amino acids. Separate from the 666-subject first cohort was the approximately 120-subject validation cohort, to which the donors belonged. Profiled with immunoSEQ multiplex PCR; TCRdb holds only in-frame clones, not every one. The table records under 250,000 clones, about 90% of them present only once. The entry originates in a study of cytomegalovirus exposure and HLA in healthy donors.

The material sequenced was PBMCs. The origin of this receptor is a man aged 18 to 30 in good health and CMV-seropositive. The chain joins TRBV5-4 to TRBJ1-2; 8 nucleotides match TRBD1. The CDR3 protein is CASSLGGTGRDYGYTF. The CDR3 DNA reads TGTGCCAGCAGCTTGGGAGGGACAGGCCGCGACTATGGCTACACCTTC.